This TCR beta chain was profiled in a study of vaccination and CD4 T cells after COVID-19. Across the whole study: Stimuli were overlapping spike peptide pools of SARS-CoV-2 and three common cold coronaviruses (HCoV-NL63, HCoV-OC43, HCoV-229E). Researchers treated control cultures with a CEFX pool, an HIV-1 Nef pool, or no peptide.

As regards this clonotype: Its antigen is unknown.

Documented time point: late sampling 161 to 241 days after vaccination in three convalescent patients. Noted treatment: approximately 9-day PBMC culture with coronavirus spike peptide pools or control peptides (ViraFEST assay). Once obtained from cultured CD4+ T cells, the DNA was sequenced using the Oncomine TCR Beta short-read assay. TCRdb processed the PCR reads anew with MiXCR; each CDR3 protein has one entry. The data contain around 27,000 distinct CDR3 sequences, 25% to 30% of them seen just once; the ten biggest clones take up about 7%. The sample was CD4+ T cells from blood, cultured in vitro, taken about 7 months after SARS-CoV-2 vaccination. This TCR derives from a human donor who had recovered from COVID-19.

DNA of the CDR3: TGCAGTGCTAGACAACCTCCCGGACAGGGACATCAGCCCCAGCATTTT. It is translated as CSARQPPGQGHQPQHF. The rearrangement links TRBV20-1 to TRBJ1-5; 8 positions match TRBD1. Germline CDR1 is DFQATT and CDR2 is SNEGSKA (reference sequence). The CDR3 spans 16 residues. V was pared by 2 bases and J by 5 bases, with 11 bases of the junction left unmatched.